One TCR beta chain is described in this entry. V gave up 7 bases and J gave up 10 bases; unmatched junction bases: 11. There are 12 residues in the CDR3. CDR1 and CDR2 from the germline V gene are DFQATT and SNEGSKA (reference sequence). Samples each yielded at least 5.5 micrograms of total RNA. The data originate from a study of blood T cells in healthy people across ages. Together with a sample-barcoded 5' primer, a J-beta primer mix was included in a second PCR lasting about 6 to 12 cycles. Every single cDNA molecule received a tag from a template-switch adaptor with 12 random nucleotides. MiXCR, applied by TCRdb to the 5' RACE reads, yields one record per CDR3 protein. The data contain hundreds of thousands of distinct CDR3 sequences, about 48% of them seen just once; the ten biggest clones take up roughly an eighth.

The chain recombines TRBV20-1 with TRBJ2-3, with 7 bases matching TRBD2. The clonotype originates from a man in his thirties or forties in good health. The source material was blood. In DNA form, the CDR3 reads TGCAGTGGGGCCTCCGGGAGGAATCCGCAGTATTTT. Protein: CSGASGRNPQYF.